This passage covers 8 T cell receptor beta chains from one sample sequenced in a study of blood T cell repertoires in COVID-19. Clones were read by immunoSEQ multiplex PCR, and TCRdb kept only the in-frame ones, dropping some. The table has about 220,000 clones, around 88% seen once. The sequenced sample consisted of PBMCs or T cells enriched from blood (not recorded which). The receptors here all came from a woman between 45 and 65 years old with acute COVID-19.

V and J are TRBV25-1 and TRBJ2-3; D may be TRBD2 (6 bases). V lost 1 base, J lost 6 bases, and 20 bases lay in between. The CDR3 consists of 17 residues. Per the germline V gene, CDR1 is MGHDK and CDR2 is SYGVNS. The CDR3 is CASSEWGVRDWGDTQYF. CDR3 nucleotide sequence: TGTGCCAGCAGTGAATGGGGAGTGCGGGACTGGGGCGATACGCAGTATTTT.

This clone occurred a few times. Here the CDR3 reads CASSKTGPSNQPQHF. In nucleotides, the CDR3 is TGTGCCAGTAGTAAGACAGGGCCCAGCAATCAGCCCCAGCATTTT. V and J are TRBV19 and TRBJ1-5; TRBD1 aligns across 7 bases. There are 15 residues in the CDR3. CDR1 LNHDA and CDR2 SQIVND come from the germline V gene (reference sequence). V lost 4 bases to trimming and J lost 1 base; unmatched junction nucleotides: 4.

The V call is TRBV7-2, the J call TRBJ1-2, with 7 positions matching TRBD1. V gave up 3 bases and J gave up 4 bases; unmatched junction bases: 2. The CDR3 runs 13 residues. Germline CDR1 is SGHTA and CDR2 is FQGNSA. The chain's CDR3 is CASSFTGVYGYTF. In DNA, the CDR3 is TGTGCCAGCAGCTTCACAGGGGTCTATGGCTACACCTTC.

The V call is TRBV29-1, the J call TRBJ1-1, with D possibly TRBD1 on 5 matching bases. V lost 3 bases and J 2 bases, leaving 7 bases between the germline ends. Germline values: CDR1 SQVTM, CDR2 ANQGSEA. The CDR3 runs to 12 residues. The CDR3 here is CSVDRVNTEAFF. The DNA of the CDR3 is TGCAGCGTTGACAGGGTTAACACTGAAGCTTTCTTT.

V gene TRBV15 combines with J gene TRBJ1-5; D is uncertain. V was pared by 1 base and J by 8 bases, with 15 bases between. CDR1 and CDR2 from the germline V gene are LNHNV and YYDKDF (reference sequence). The CDR3 contains 15 residues. The CDR3 region has the DNA TGTGCCACCAGCAGAGTCGCGGTGGCGGCGAAGCCCCAGCATTTT. It translates to CATSRVAVAAKPQHF.

The chain couples TRBV3-1 (or the pseudogene TRBV3-2) to TRBJ1-1, with a weak D call TRBD1 (5 bases). The CDR3 is 15 amino acids. The V end lost 3 bases, the J end lost 0 bases, and 11 bases lay between the germline ends. Per the germline V gene, CDR1 is LGHDT and CDR2 is YNNKEL (reference sequence). This CDR3 reads CASSHGGFMNTEAFF. The DNA for the CDR3 is TGTGCCAGCAGCCATGGGGGGTTTATGAACACTGAAGCTTTCTTT.

This clone occurred once. The rearrangement uses TRBV6-5 and TRBJ1-1, with D uncertain. The germline CDR1 and CDR2 sequences are MNHEY and SVGAGI. The ends were cut back, 7 bases at V and 3 bases at J, with 18 bases in the middle. This CDR3 comprises 15 residues. CDR3 sequence: CASTESGKMHTEAFF. In DNA form, the CDR3 reads TGTGCCAGCACCGAATCCGGGAAGATGCACACTGAAGCTTTCTTT.

This sequence joins TRBV19 and TRBJ2-5; maybe TRBD1 (6 bases). The CDR3 has 14 amino acids. Germline assignment: CDR1 LNHDA and CDR2 SQIVND (reference sequence). The V end lost 2 bases, the J end lost 5 bases, and 12 bases lay between the germline ends. The CDR3 region is CASSIQGRGETQYF. CDR3 sequence (DNA): TGTGCCAGTAGTATACAGGGGAGAGGGGAGACCCAGTACTTC.